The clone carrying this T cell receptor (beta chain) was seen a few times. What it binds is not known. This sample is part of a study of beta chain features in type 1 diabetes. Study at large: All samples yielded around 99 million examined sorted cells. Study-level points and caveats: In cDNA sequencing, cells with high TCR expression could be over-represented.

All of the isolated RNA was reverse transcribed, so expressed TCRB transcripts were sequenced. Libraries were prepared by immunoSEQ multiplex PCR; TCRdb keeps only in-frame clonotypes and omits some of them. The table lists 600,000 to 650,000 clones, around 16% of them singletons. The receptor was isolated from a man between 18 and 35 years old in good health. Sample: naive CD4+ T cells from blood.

The CDR3 protein is CASSGQRVLTYEQYF. For the CDR3, the DNA is TGTGCCAGCAGTGGACAGAGGGTTTTGACCTACGAGCAGTACTTC. The chain couples TRBV2 to TRBJ2-7, with D possibly being TRBD1 or TRBD2 (5 bases each). The CDR3 is 15 residues long. CDR1 is SNHLY, CDR2 FYNNEI, per germline. V lost 4 bases and J lost 2, with 15 bases in between.